This T cell receptor beta chain was sequenced during a study of PD-1 blockade in classical Hodgkin lymphoma. As for the study in general: The patients were dosed with nivolumab 3 mg/kg, infused intravenously every 2 weeks.

Whole-study results and caveats: Compared with healthy donors, newly diagnosed patients reportedly showed lower baseline TCR diversity. Repertoire differences have undefined causes, possibly disease activity or prior therapy.

Some clones are missing from TCRdb's copy, which holds only in-frame ones; the method was immunoSEQ multiplex PCR. This table has about 22,000 clones, around 81% appearing once. For this clone: Antigen unknown.

Each patient relapsed following autologous stem cell transplantation, and prior brentuximab vedotin exposure differed. Trimming stripped 5 bases from V and 6 bases from J, with 5 bases between. Looked up from germline, CDR1 is SGHRS and CDR2 is YFSETQ. The CDR3 consists of 10 residues. Sequenced material: peripheral blood mononuclear cells (PBMCs), taken before the second cycle of nivolumab. This sequence originates from a human donor with classical Hodgkin lymphoma. The genes are TRBV5-1 and TRBJ1-2, with no clear D. For the CDR3, the DNA is TGCGCCAGCAGGGGCAATGGCTACACCTTC. Amino acids: CASRGNGYTF.